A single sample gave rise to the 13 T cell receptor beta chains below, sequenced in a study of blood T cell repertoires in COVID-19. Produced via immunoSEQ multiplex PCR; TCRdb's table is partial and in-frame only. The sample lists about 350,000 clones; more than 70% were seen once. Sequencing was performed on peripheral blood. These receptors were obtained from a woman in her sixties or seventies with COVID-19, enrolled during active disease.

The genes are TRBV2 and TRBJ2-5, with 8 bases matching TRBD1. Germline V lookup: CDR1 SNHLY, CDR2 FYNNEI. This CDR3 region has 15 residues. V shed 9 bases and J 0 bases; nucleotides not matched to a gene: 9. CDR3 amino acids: CASRRGRGDQETQYF. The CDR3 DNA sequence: TGTGCCAGTCGCAGGGGGCGGGGAGACCAAGAGACCCAGTACTTC. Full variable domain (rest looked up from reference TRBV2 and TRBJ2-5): EPEVTQTPSHQVTQMGQEVILRCVPISNHLYFYWYRQILGQKVEFLVSFYNNEISEKSEIFDDQFSVERPDGSNFTLKIRSTKLEDSAMYFCASRRGRGDQETQYFGPGTRLLVL.

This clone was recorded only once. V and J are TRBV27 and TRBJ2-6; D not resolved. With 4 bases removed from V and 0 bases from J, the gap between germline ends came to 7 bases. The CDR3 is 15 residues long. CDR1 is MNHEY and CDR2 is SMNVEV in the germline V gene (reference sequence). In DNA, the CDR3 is TGTGCCAGCAGTTCAGGCTCCTCTGGGGCCAACGTCCTGACTTTC. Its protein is CASSSGSSGANVLTF.

Here the CDR3 DNA reads TGTGCCAGCAGCCCCCGGGGCAGGGGGGATTACTACGAGCAGTACTTC. Amino acids: CASSPRGRGDYYEQYF. The V and J genes are TRBV9 and TRBJ2-7, with D maybe TRBD1 (7 bases). V lost 4 bases, J lost 3 bases, and 20 bases lay in between. Germline lookup yields CDR1 SGDLS and CDR2 YYNGEE. The CDR3 covers 16 residues.

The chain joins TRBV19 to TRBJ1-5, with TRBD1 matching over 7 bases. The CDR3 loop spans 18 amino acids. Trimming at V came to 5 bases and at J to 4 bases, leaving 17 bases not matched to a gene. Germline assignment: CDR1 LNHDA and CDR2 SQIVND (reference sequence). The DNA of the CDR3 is TGTGCCAGTAGTCGTCCCACGGTGAGGGGGCTTTCTAATCAGCCCCAGCATTTT. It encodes CASSRPTVRGLSNQPQHF.

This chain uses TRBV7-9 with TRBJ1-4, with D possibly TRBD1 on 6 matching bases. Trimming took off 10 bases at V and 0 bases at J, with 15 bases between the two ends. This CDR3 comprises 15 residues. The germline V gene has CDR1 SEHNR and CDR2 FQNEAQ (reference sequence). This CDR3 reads CAIKWGGATNEKLFF. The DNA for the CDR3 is TGTGCCATCAAATGGGGGGGCGCAACTAATGAAAAACTGTTTTTT. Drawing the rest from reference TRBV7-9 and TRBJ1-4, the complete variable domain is DTGVSQNPRHKITKRGQNVTFRCDPISEHNRLYWYRQTLGQGPEFLTYFQNEAQLEKSRLLSDRFSAERPKGSFSTLEIQRTEQGDSAMYLCAIKWGGATNEKLFFGSGTQLSVL.

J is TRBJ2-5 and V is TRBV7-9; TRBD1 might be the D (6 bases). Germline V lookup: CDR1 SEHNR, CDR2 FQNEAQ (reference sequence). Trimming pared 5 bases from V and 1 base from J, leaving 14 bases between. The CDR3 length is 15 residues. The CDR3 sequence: CASSEDSWGQETQYF. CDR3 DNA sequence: TGTGCCAGCAGCGAGGACAGTTGGGGCCAAGAGACCCAGTACTTC.

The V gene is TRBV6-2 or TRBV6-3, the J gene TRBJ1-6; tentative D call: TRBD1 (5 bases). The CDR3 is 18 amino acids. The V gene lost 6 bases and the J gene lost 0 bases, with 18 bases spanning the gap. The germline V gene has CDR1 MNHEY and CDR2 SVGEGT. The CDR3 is CASSPRPTRGSYNSPLHF. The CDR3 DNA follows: TGTGCCAGCAGCCCTAGGCCCACAAGGGGCTCCTATAATTCACCCCTCCACTTT.

The CDR3 DNA follows: TGTGCCAGTAGTCCCACAGGGGGTGGGGTGAAGAACACTGAAGCTTTCTTT. Its protein product is CASSPTGGGVKNTEAFF. V usage is TRBV19 and J usage is TRBJ1-1; 8 nucleotides line up with TRBD1. This CDR3 comprises 17 residues. CDR1 is LNHDA, CDR2 SQIVND, per germline (reference sequence). Trimming cost V 5 bases and J 1 base; bases outside gene matches: 12.

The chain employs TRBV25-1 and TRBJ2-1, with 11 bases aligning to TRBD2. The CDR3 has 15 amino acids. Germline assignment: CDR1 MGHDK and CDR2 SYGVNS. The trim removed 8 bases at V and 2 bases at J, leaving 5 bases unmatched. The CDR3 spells CASGLAGGTYNEQFF. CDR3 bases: TGTGCCAGCGGGTTAGCGGGGGGGACCTACAATGAGCAGTTCTTC.

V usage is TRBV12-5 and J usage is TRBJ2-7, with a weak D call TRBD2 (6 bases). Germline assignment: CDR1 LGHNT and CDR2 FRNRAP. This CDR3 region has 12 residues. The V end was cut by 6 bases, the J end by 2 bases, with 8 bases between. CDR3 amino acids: CASGRLAYEQYF. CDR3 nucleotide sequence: TGTGCTAGTGGCAGACTAGCCTACGAGCAGTACTTC.

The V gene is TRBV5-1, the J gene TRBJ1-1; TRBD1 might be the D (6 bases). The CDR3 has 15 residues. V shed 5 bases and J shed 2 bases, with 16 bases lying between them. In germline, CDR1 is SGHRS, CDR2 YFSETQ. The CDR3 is CASSRRDTRNTEAFF. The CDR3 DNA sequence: TGCGCCAGCAGTCGACGGGACACTCGTAACACTGAAGCTTTCTTT.

The CDR3 here is CATSGAGTDTQYF. The CDR3 nucleotides read TGTGCCACCAGTGGGGCAGGCACAGATACGCAGTATTTT. The chain is built from TRBV24-1 and TRBJ2-3; no clear D. This CDR3 has 13 residues. Germline loops: CDR1 KGHDR, CDR2 SFDVKD. V was cut by 5 bases and J by 1 base, with 6 bases left in between.

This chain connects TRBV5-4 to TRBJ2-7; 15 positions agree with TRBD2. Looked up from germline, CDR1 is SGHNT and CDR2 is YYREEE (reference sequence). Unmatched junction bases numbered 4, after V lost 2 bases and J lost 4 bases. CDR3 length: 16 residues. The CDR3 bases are TGTGCCAGCAGCTTAGGGACTAGCGGGGGGTTTTACGAGCAGTACTTC. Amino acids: CASSLGTSGGFYEQYF. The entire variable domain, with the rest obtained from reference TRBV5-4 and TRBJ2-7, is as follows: ETGVTQSPTHLIKTRGQQVTLRCSSQSGHNTVSWYQQALGQGPQFIFQYYREEENGRGNFPPRFSGLQFPNYSSELNVNALELDDSALYLCASSLGTSGGFYEQYFGPGTRLTVT.